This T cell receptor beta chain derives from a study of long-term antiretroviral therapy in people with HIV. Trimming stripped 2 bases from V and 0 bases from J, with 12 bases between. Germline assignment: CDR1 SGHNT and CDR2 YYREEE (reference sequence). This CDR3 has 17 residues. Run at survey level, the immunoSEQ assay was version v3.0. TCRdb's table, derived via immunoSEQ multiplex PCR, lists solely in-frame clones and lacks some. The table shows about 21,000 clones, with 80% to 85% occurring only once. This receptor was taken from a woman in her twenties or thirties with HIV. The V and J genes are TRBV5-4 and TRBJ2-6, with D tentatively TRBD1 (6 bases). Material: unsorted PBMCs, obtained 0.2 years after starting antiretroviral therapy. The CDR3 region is CASSLRDTGSGANVLTF. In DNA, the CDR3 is TGTGCCAGCAGCTTACGGGACACCGGCTCTGGGGCCAACGTCCTGACTTTC.